These 19 T cell receptor beta chains share one sample of origin, sequenced in a study of patients and donors after allogeneic stem cell transplantation. TCRdb ran MiXCR on the RT-PCR reads and lists one entry per CDR3 protein. The sample lists hundreds of thousands of distinct CDR3 sequences, 16% occurring once. Sequencing was done on a sample of blood, either unsorted or a sorted T cell fraction (not recorded which). The receptors were sampled from a human donor who was either an allogeneic HSCT recipient or a stem cell or donor lymphocyte infusion donor (not recorded which). It is not recorded whose cells these are; they may come from a transplant donor.

This clonotype has a handful of counts. The chain has TRBV6-1 and TRBJ1-3, with a possible D match to TRBD1 (5 bases). This CDR3 has 17 residues. Looked up from germline, CDR1 is MNHNS and CDR2 is SASEGT. With 2 bases removed from V and 0 bases from J, the gap between germline ends came to 14 bases. The CDR3 coding sequence is TGTGCCAGCAGTGAAAAACGGGGCCTTCCCTCTGGAAACACCATATATTTT. Its translation is CASSEKRGLPSGNTIYF.

The rearrangement uses TRBV5-1 and TRBJ2-7, with D unresolved. The V end lost 7 bases, the J end lost 0 bases, and 11 bases lay between the germline ends. The CDR3 is 13 residues long. Germline-derived CDR1 and CDR2 are SGHRS and YFSETQ. This chain's CDR3 is CASRTASSYEQYF. The CDR3 DNA reads TGCGCCAGCCGGACGGCTAGCTCCTACGAGCAGTACTTC.

This clonotype was detected ten times or more. V and J are TRBV6-5 and TRBJ1-2; the D gene is possibly TRBD1 (5 bases). Trimming left V 3 bases short and J 7 bases short, with 21 bases between. The CDR3 length is 16 residues. The germline V gene encodes CDR1 MNHEY and CDR2 SVGAGI. The CDR3 region is CASSYLRQLLVGGYTF. The DNA of the CDR3 is TGTGCCAGCAGTTATTTGAGACAGCTGCTAGTAGGTGGCTACACCTTC.

DNA for the CDR3: TGTGCCAGCAGGAACCTTGGACAGCAATATGGCTACACCTTC. This sequence encodes CASRNLGQQYGYTF. The chain recombines TRBV9 with TRBJ1-2; tentatively, D is TRBD1 (6 bases). The V gene lost 5 bases and the J gene lost 5 bases, with 16 bases spanning the gap. CDR3 size: 14 residues. Germline CDR1 and CDR2: SGDLS and YYNGEE.

Concerning this clonotype: At one of its ends the junction is not consistent with the germline gene, which may arise from a read error. The chain couples TRBV11-3 to TRBJ2-4; a possible D gene is TRBD1 (6 bases). This CDR3 is built from 14 residues. CDR1 and CDR2 from the germline V gene are SGHNT and YENEEA. This chain's CDR3 is CASSIQGAQNIQYF. As DNA, the CDR3 is TGTGCCAGCAGTATACAGGGAGCCCAAAACATTCAGTACTTC.

This clonotype has a handful of counts. The rearrangement links TRBV19 to TRBJ2-1; TRBD2 is a possible D gene (7 bases). Germline V gene data show CDR1 as LNHDA and CDR2 as SQIVND (reference sequence). The V end was cut by 6 bases, the J end by 4 bases, with 16 bases between. CDR3 length: 15 residues. The CDR3 spells CASRPGGEQYNEQFF. CDR3 in DNA: TGTGCCAGTAGGCCGGGGGGCGAGCAATACAATGAGCAGTTCTTC.

This clonotype was picked up a small number of times. The CDR3 nucleotides are TGTGCCACCAGTGATCCCGGGCCAGGCAATCAGCCCCAGCATTTT. This sequence encodes CATSDPGPGNQPQHF. The chain employs TRBV24-1 and TRBJ1-5; D gene uncertain. CDR3 length: 15 residues. The ends were cut back, 3 bases at V and 2 bases at J, with 10 bases in the middle. Per the germline V gene, CDR1 is KGHDR and CDR2 is SFDVKD.

This rearrangement joins TRBV30 to TRBJ1-1; 7 nucleotides align to TRBD1. The CDR3 loop spans 12 amino acids. V was clipped by 5 bases and J by 1 base; unmatched bases: 1. Looked up from germline, CDR1 is GTSNPN and CDR2 is SVGIG (reference sequence). In nucleotides, the CDR3 is TGTGCCTGGGGGACAGAGAACACTGAAGCTTTCTTT. Translating it yields CAWGTENTEAFF.

The genes are TRBV10-1 and TRBJ2-1; D is unresolved. CDR3 size: 14 residues. Trimming removed 5 bases from V and 5 bases from J, with 13 bases in between. Germline V gene data show CDR1 as WNHNN and CDR2 as SYGVQD (reference sequence). CDR3 sequence (DNA): TGCGCCAGCAGTCGGGCAGGCCAAAACAATGAGCAGTTCTTC. Translated: CASSRAGQNNEQFF.

In this sample, this clonotype turned up a few times. The chain joins TRBV12-3 or TRBV12-4 to TRBJ2-3; D uncertain. V gave up 6 bases and J gave up 6 bases, with 19 bases separating them. This CDR3 has 15 residues. The CDR3 region is CASSLTGRLGDTQYF. CDR3 bases: TGTGCCAGCAGCCTCACCGGACGTTTAGGGGATACGCAGTATTTT.

This clonotype has more than one count but fewer than ten. The gene calls are TRBV12-3 or TRBV12-4 and TRBJ1-4; 8 bases fit TRBD1. V was pared by 8 bases and J by 6 bases, with 8 bases of the junction left unmatched. This CDR3 has 14 residues. CDR3 in amino acids: CASLTDRVDEKLFF. The CDR3 nucleotides are TGTGCCAGCTTGACGGACAGGGTAGATGAAAAACTGTTTTTT.

V is TRBV18 and J is TRBJ1-1; unclear D gene. This CDR3 has 14 amino acids. Germline loops: CDR1 KGHSH, CDR2 LQKENI. Trimming shortened V by 6 bases and J by 3 bases, and 14 bases separated the two germline ends. The CDR3 DNA follows: TGTGCCAGCTCGGCCAAAAGCAGTGACACTGAAGCTTTCTTT. It is translated as CASSAKSSDTEAFF.

The chain recombines TRBV5-1 with TRBJ1-1; 11 bases match TRBD1. V gave up 4 bases and J gave up 6 bases; unmatched junction bases: 11. The CDR3 extends over 16 amino acids. The germline V gene has CDR1 SGHRS and CDR2 YFSETQ. CDR3 amino acids: CASSPGTGGGLAEAFF. The CDR3 DNA reads TGCGCCAGCAGCCCCGGGACAGGGGGAGGTCTGGCTGAAGCTTTCTTT.

The chain recombines TRBV20-1 with TRBJ2-3; 8 bases are shared with TRBD2. J was trimmed by 3 bases and V by 4 bases; bases with no gene match: 6. The CDR3 has 14 residues. The V gene's germline CDR1 is DFQATT and CDR2 SNEGSKA (reference sequence). The CDR3: CSATIAGTTDTQYF. CDR3 nucleotides: TGCAGTGCTACCATAGCGGGAACGACAGATACGCAGTATTTT.

This sequence joins TRBV19 and TRBJ1-1; D is uncertain. V was trimmed by 1 base and J by 0 bases, leaving 9 bases between them. Germline CDR1 and CDR2: LNHDA and SQIVND (reference sequence). This CDR3 region has 15 residues. The CDR3: CASSIGPDLNTEAFF. The CDR3 DNA sequence: TGTGCCAGTAGTATAGGGCCGGACTTGAACACTGAAGCTTTCTTT. Variable domain in full (rest from reference TRBV19 and TRBJ1-1): DGGITQSPKYLFRKEGQNVTLSCEQNLNHDAMYWYRQDPGQGLRLIYYSQIVNDFQKGDIAEGYSVSREKKESFPLTVTSAQKNPTAFYLCASSIGPDLNTEAFFGQGTRLTVV.

This clonotype was counted between two and nine times. The CDR3 reads CASSGRTGETQYF. Written as DNA, the CDR3 is TGTGCCAGCAGCGGTAGGACAGGAGAGACCCAGTACTTC. The rearrangement links TRBV7-2 to TRBJ2-5, with TRBD1 identical over 7 bases. V dropped 5 bases and J dropped 4; count of bases not matched to a gene: 4. The germline V gene encodes CDR1 SGHTA and CDR2 FQGNSA. CDR3 length equals 13 residues.

This clonotype was seen a few times. The chain employs TRBV6-2 or TRBV6-3 and TRBJ2-2, with TRBD1 as a possible D gene (6 bases). The CDR3 length is 16 residues. Trimming removed 4 bases from V and 4 bases from J, with 16 bases in between. Germline-derived CDR1 and CDR2 are MNHEY and SVGEGT. CDR3 sequence (DNA): TGTGCCAGCAGTTTTCCGCAGGGGCCGGGCACCGGGGAGCTGTTTTTT. Residues: CASSFPQGPGTGELFF.

The chain carries TRBV2 and TRBJ2-2; the D gene is possibly TRBD2 (6 bases). The length of the CDR3 is 14 residues. The V gene lost 7 bases and the J gene lost 2 bases, with 11 bases spanning the gap. Germline CDR1 and CDR2: SNHLY and FYNNEI. Here the CDR3 reads CASKGLLNTGELFF. CDR3 nucleotides: TGTGCCAGCAAAGGACTACTTAACACCGGGGAGCTGTTTTTT.

CDR3 DNA sequence: TGCGCCAGCAGCCCCACGACTAGCGGGGGGGCGGGCAATGAGCAGTTCTTC. The encoded protein is CASSPTTSGGAGNEQFF. The chain joins TRBV5-1 to TRBJ2-1, with 14 bases matching TRBD2. Germline V gene lookup returns CDR1 SGHRS and CDR2 YFSETQ. The CDR3 is 17 amino acids. The V gene end was trimmed by 4 bases and the J gene end by 6 bases; junction bases not matched to a gene: 9.